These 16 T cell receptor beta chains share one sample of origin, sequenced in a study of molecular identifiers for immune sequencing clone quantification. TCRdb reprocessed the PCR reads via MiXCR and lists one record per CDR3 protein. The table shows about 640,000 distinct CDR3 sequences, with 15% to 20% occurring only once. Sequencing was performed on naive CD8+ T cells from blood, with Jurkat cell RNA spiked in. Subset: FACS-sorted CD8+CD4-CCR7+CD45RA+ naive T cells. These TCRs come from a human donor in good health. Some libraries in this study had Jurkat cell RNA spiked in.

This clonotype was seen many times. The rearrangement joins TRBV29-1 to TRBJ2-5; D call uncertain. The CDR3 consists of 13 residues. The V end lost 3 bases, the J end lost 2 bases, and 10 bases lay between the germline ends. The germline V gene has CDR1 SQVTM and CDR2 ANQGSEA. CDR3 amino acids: CSVDPFEQETQYF. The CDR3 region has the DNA TGCAGCGTTGATCCGTTCGAACAAGAGACCCAGTACTTC.

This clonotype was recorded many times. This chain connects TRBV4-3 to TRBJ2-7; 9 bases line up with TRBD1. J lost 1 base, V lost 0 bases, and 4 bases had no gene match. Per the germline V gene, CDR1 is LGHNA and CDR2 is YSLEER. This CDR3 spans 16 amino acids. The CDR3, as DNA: TGCGCCAGCAGCCAAGATTGGGACAGGGCATCCTACGAGCAGTACTTC. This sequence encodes CASSQDWDRASYEQYF.

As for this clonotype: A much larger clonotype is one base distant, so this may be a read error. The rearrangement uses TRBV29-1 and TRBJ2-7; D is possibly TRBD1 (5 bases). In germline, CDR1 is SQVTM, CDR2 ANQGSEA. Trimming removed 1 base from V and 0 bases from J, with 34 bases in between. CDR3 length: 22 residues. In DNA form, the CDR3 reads TGCAGCGTTGAAGCTTTAAAGGGCGGTCTGGACATGCGATCTTCGAGCTCCTACGAGCAGTACTTC. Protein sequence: CSVEALKGGLDMRSSSSYEQYF.

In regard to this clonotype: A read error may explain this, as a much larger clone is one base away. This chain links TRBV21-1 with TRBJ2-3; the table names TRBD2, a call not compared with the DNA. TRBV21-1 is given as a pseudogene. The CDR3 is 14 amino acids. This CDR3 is CASSGRRETDTQYF. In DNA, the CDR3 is TGTGCCAGCAGCGGGAGAAGGGAGACAGATACGCAGTATTTT.

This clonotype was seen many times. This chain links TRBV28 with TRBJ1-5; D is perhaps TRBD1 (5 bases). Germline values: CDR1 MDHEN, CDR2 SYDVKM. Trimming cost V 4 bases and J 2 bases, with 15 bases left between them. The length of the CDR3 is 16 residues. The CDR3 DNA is TGTGCCAGCAGTTCGGGACGGGGTATTCGCAATCAGCCCCAGCATTTT. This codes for CASSSGRGIRNQPQHF.

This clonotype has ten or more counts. The CDR3: CASHLLAGVANTGELFF. CDR3 coding DNA: TGTGCCAGCCATTTACTAGCGGGAGTAGCGAACACCGGGGAGCTGTTTTTT. The chain carries TRBV7-9 and TRBJ2-2, with TRBD2 identical over 11 bases. The germline gives CDR1 SEHNR, CDR2 FQNEAQ (reference sequence). With V trimmed by 8 bases and J by 0 bases, 8 bases remained unmatched. There are 17 residues in the CDR3.

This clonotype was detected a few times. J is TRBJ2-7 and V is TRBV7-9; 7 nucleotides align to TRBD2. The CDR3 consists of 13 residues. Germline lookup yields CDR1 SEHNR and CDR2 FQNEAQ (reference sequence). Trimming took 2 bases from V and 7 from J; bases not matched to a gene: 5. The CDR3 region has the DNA TGTGCCAGCAGCTTATACGGGGAGGGGGAGCAGTACTTC. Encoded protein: CASSLYGEGEQYF. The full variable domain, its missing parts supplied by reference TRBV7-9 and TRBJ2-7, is DTGVSQNPRHKITKRGQNVTFRCDPISEHNRLYWYRQTLGQGPEFLTYFQNEAQLEKSRLLSDRFSAERPKGSFSTLEIQRTEQGDSAMYLCASSLYGEGEQYFGPGTRLTVT.

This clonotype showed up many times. For the CDR3, the DNA is TGTGCCAGCAGTCTCCGAGGCCCTGCCTACGAGCAGTACTTC. As protein: CASSLRGPAYEQYF. The V call is TRBV28, the J call TRBJ2-7; D not resolved. The length of the CDR3 is 14 residues. Deletions cut 5 bases from V and 2 bases from J, with 13 bases between. Germline CDR1 MDHEN, CDR2 SYDVKM.

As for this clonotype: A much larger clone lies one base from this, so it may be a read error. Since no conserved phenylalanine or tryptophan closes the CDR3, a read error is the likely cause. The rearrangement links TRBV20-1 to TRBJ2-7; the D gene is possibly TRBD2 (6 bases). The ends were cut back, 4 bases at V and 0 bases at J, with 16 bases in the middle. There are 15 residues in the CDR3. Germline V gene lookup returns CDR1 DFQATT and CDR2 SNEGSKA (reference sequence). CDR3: CSATSGTRSSYEQYL. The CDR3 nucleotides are TGCAGTGCTACCTCCGGGACTCGAAGCTCCTACGAGCAGTACCTC.

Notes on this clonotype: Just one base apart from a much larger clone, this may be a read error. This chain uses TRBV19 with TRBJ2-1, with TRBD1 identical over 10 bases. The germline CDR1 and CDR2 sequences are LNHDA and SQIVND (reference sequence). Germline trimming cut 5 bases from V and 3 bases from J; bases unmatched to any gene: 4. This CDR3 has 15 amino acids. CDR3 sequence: CASSVGDRGYNEQFF. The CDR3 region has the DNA TGTGCCAGTAGTGTAGGGGACAGGGGCTACAATGAGCAGTTCTTC. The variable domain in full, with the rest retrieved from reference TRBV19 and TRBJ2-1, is DGGITQSPKYLFRKEGQNVTLSCEQNLNHDAMYWYRQDPGQGLRLIYYSQIVNDFQKGDIAEGYSVSREKKESFPLTVTSAQKNPTAFYLCASSVGDRGYNEQFFGPGTRLTVL.

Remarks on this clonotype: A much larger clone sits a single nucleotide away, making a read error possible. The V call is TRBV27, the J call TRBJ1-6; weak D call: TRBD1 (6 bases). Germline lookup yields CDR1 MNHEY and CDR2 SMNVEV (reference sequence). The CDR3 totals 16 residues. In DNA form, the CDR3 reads TGTGCCAGCCGTCTATCGGCAGGGGCGTTTAATCCACCCCTCCACTTT. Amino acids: CASRLSAGAFNPPLHF.

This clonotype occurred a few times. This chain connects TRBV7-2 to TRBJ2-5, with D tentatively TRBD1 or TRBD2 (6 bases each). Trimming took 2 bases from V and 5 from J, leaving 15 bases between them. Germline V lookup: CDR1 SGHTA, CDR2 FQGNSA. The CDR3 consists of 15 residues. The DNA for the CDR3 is TGTGCCAGCAGCTTATTGGGGGGCGAGTGGGAGACCCAGTACTTC. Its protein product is CASSLLGGEWETQYF.

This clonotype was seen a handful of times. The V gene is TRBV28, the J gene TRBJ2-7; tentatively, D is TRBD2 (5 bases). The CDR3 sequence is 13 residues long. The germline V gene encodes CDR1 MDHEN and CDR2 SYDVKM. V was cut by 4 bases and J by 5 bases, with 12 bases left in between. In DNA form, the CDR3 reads TGTGCCAGCAGTTCCCCCGGGGAGAACGAGCAGTACTTC. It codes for CASSSPGENEQYF.

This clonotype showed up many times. CDR3 nucleotides: TGTGCCAGCAGCGTTTTCGTCAGCGCCGGGGAGCTGTTTTTT. Protein sequence: CASSVFVSAGELFF. The rearrangement uses TRBV9 and TRBJ2-2; D is unresolved. Per the germline V gene, CDR1 is SGDLS and CDR2 is YYNGEE. V lost 2 bases, J lost 6 bases, and 11 bases lay in between. This CDR3 has 14 residues.

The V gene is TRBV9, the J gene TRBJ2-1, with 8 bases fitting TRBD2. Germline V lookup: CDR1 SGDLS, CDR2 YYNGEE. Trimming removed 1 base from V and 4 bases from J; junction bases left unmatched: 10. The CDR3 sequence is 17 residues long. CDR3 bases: TGTGCCAGCAGCGTAAACACCCGAGCGGGAGTTTACAATGAGCAGTTCTTC. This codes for CASSVNTRAGVYNEQFF.

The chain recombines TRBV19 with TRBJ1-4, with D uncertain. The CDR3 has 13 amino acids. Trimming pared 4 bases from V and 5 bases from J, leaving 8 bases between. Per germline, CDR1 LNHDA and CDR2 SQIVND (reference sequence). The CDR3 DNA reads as TGTGCCAGTAGTACAGGAGGAAATGAAAAACTGTTTTTT. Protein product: CASSTGGNEKLFF.